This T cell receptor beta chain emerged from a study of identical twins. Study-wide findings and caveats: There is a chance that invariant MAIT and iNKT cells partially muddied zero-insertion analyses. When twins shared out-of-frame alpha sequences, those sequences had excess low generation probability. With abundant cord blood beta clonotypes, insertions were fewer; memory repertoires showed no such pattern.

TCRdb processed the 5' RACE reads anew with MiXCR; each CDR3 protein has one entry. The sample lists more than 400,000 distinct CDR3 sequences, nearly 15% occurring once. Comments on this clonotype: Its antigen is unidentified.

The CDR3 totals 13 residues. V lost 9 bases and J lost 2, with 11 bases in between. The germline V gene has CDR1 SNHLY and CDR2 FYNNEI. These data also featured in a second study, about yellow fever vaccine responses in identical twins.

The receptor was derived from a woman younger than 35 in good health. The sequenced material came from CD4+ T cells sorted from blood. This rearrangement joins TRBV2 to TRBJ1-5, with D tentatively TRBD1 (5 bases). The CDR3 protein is CASKGEGNQPQHF. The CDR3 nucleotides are TGTGCCAGTAAAGGGGAGGGCAATCAGCCCCAGCATTTT. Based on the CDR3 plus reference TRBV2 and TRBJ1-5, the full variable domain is EPEVTQTPSHQVTQMGQEVILRCVPISNHLYFYWYRQILGQKVEFLVSFYNNEISEKSEIFDDQFSVERPDGSNFTLKIRSTKLEDSAMYFCASKGEGNQPQHFGDGTRLSIL.